This entry lists 5 T cell receptor beta chains sequenced from one sample in a study of vaccination and CD4 T cells after COVID-19. Oncomine TCR Beta short-read sequencing was applied to DNA from cultured CD4+ T cells. Each CDR3 protein is one row after TCRdb ran MiXCR on the PCR reads. The data show about 20,000 distinct CDR3 sequences, with 25% to 30% seen just once and about 15% held by the top ten. No antigen is known for these receptors. Treatment in this sample: approximately 10-day PBMC culture with coronavirus spike peptide pools or control peptides (ViraFEST assay). Sequencing used cultured CD4+ T cells from blood. The source of these receptors is a human donor with COVID-19.

This clonotype was picked up a small number of times. The chain carries TRBV30 and TRBJ1-1, with 9 bases lining up with TRBD1. The J segment lost 3 bases and the V segment lost 2 bases, leaving 4 bases of the junction unmatched. The CDR3 is made up of 14 amino acids. The germline V gene encodes CDR1 GTSNPN and CDR2 SVGIG (reference sequence). CDR3 residues: CAWSSDRGYTEAFF. The CDR3 bases are TGTGCCTGGAGTTCGGACAGGGGCTACACTGAAGCTTTCTTT.

This clonotype was seen a handful of times. The chain joins TRBV5-4 to TRBJ1-1; D is perhaps TRBD1 (5 bases). This CDR3 comprises 13 residues. V shed 4 bases and J shed 2 bases, with 9 bases lying between them. Germline V CDR1 and CDR2: SGHNT, YYREEE (reference sequence). For the CDR3, the DNA is TGTGCCAGCAGCGGACAAGTTAACACTGAAGCTTTCTTT. Its protein is CASSGQVNTEAFF.

The table lists this clonotype with a few counts. This rearrangement joins TRBV9 to TRBJ1-6; D is unclear. Per germline, CDR1 SGDLS and CDR2 YYNGEE. The V and J ends lost 0 bases and 10 bases respectively, with 11 bases between them. CDR3 size: 14 residues. CDR3 residues: CASSVAPPISPLHF. DNA of the CDR3: TGTGCCAGCAGCGTAGCCCCACCCATCTCACCCCTCCACTTT.

This clonotype has a handful of counts. V gene TRBV12-3 or TRBV12-4 combines with J gene TRBJ2-5; 7 bases fit TRBD2. This CDR3 spans 15 amino acids. The junction had 4 bases not matched to a gene; V was cut back by 2 bases and J by 1 base. Here the CDR3 DNA reads TGTGCCAGCAGTTTACGGCGGGGGACCCAAGAGACCCAGTACTTC. Protein product: CASSLRRGTQETQYF.

V gene TRBV7-2 combines with J gene TRBJ1-2; D is perhaps TRBD1 (5 bases). Trimming cost V 0 bases and J 5 bases, with 13 bases left between them. CDR3 size: 15 residues. The V gene's germline CDR1 is SGHTA and CDR2 FQGNSA. The chain's CDR3 is CASSLAGPGRYGYTF. The CDR3 DNA is TGTGCCAGCAGCTTAGCGGGTCCAGGGCGTTATGGCTACACCTTC.